The entry below gives a single T cell receptor (beta chain) sequence along with its context. Per the study methods: Reference gene primer amplification gave estimated nucleated cell counts. The method was immunoSEQ multiplex PCR; TCRdb's version includes in-frame clones alone and lacks a portion of them. Clone size and the V and J calls come from that table; the DNA yielded D and trimming. This sample has 250,000 to 300,000 clones, with about nine tenths found just once. The sample comes from a study of blood T cell repertoires in COVID-19. On the study more broadly: The samples span acute and convalescent COVID-19 from the United States, Italy and Spain. From T cells, B-cell-depleted T cells, or PBMCs came the material, which was cDNA or gDNA.

The receptor's source is a woman between 50 and 59 years old who had recovered from COVID-19. The sequenced material came from peripheral blood.

CDR3 DNA sequence: TGTGCCAGCAGCTCCCACCGACAGGGACCTGAAGCTTTCTTT. Protein product: CASSSHRQGPEAFF. The J gene is TRBJ1-1, the V gene TRBV7-2; 7 bases map to TRBD1. After removal of 4 bases from V and 6 bases from J, the junction contained 8 bases not matched to a gene. CDR3 length: 14 amino acids. Germline V gene sequence: CDR1 SGHTA, CDR2 FQGNSA. Together with reference TRBV7-2 and TRBJ1-1, the CDR3 gives the full variable domain: GAGVSQSPSNKVTEKGKDVELRCDPISGHTALYWYRQSLGQGLEFLIYFQGNSAPDKSGLPSDRFSAERTGGSVSTLTIQRTQQEDSAVYLCASSSHRQGPEAFFGQGTRLTVV.